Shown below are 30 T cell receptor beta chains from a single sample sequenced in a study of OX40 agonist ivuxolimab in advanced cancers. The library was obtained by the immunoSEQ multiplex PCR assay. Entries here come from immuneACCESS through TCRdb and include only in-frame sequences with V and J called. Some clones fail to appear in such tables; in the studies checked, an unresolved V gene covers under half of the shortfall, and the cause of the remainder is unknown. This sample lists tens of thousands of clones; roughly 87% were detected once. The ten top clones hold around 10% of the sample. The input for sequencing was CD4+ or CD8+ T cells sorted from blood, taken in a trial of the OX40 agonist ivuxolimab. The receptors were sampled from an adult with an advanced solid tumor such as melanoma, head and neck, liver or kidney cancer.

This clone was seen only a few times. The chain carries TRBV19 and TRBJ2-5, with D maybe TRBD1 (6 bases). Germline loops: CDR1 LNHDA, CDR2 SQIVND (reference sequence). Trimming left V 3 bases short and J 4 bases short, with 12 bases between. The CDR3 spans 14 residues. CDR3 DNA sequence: TGTGCCAGTAGTATTGCTGGGGGCGCAGAGACCCAGTACTTC. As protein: CASSIAGGAETQYF.

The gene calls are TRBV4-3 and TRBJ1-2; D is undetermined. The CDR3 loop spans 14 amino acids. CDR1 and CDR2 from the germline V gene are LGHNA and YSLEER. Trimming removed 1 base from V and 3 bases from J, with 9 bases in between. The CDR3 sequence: CASSQGWGDYGYTF. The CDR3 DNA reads TGCGCCAGCAGCCAAGGGTGGGGTGACTATGGCTACACCTTC.

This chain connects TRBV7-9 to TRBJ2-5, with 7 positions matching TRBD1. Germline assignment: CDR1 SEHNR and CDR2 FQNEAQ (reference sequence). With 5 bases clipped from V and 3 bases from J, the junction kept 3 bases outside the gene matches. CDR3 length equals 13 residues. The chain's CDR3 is CASSDTGEETQYF. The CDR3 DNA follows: TGTGCCAGCAGCGATACAGGGGAAGAGACCCAGTACTTC. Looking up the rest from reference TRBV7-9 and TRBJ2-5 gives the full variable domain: DTGVSQNPRHKITKRGQNVTFRCDPISEHNRLYWYRQTLGQGPEFLTYFQNEAQLEKSRLLSDRFSAERPKGSFSTLEIQRTEQGDSAMYLCASSDTGEETQYFGPGTRLLVL.

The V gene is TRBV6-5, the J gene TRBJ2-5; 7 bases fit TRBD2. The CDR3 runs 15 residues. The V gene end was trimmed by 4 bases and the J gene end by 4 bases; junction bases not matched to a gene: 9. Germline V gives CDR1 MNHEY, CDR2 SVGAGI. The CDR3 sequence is CASSSYGAGTETQYF. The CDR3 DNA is TGTGCCAGCAGTTCCTATGGAGCGGGGACAGAGACCCAGTACTTC.

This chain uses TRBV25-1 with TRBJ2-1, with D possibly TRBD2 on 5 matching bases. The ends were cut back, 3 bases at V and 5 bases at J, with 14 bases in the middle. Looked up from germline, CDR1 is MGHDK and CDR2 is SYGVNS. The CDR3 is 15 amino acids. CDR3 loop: CASSETKILDNEQFF. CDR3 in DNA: TGTGCCAGCAGTGAGACTAAGATTCTTGACAATGAGCAGTTCTTC. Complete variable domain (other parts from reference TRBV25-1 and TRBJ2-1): EADIYQTPRYLVIGTGKKITLECSQTMGHDKMYWYQQDPGMELHLIHYSYGVNSTEKGDLSSESTVSRIRTEHFPLTLESARPSHTSQYLCASSETKILDNEQFFGPGTRLTVL.

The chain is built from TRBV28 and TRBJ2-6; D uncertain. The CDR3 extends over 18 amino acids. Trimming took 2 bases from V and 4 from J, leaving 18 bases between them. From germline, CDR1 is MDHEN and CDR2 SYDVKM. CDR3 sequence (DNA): TGTGCCAGCAGTTTAGTTGGCAGCAGCTCTGTGGGGGCCAACGTCCTGACTTTC. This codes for CASSLVGSSSVGANVLTF.

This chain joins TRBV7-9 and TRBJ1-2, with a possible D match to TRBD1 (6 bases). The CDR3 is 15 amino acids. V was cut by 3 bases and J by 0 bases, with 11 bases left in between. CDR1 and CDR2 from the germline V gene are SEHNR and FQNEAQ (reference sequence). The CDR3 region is CASSLDSRPNYGYTF. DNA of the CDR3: TGTGCCAGCAGCTTGGACAGCCGACCTAACTATGGCTACACCTTC.

The CDR3 region is CSVDMYLQETQYF. The CDR3 coding sequence is TGCAGCGTTGATATGTACCTCCAAGAGACCCAGTACTTC. V is TRBV29-1 and J is TRBJ2-5; D remains ambiguous. The V and J ends lost 3 bases and 1 base respectively, with 9 bases between them. The CDR3 has 13 residues. CDR1 and CDR2 from the germline V gene are SQVTM and ANQGSEA.

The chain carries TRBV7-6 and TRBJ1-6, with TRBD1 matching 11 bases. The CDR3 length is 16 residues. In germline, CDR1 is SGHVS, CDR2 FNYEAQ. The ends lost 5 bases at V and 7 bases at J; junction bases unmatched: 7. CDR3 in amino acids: CASSLGTGGSNSPLHF. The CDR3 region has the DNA TGTGCCAGCAGCCTCGGGACAGGGGGAAGCAATTCACCCCTCCACTTT.

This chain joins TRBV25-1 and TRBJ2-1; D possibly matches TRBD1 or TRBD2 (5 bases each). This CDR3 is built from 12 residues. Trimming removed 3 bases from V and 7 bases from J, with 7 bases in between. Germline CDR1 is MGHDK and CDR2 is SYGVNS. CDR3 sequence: CASSEWGNEQFF. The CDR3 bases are TGTGCCAGCAGTGAGTGGGGGAATGAGCAGTTCTTC.

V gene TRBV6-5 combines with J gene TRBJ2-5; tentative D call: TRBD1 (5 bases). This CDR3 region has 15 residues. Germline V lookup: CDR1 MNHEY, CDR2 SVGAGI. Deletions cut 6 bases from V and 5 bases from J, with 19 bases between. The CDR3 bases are TGTGCCAGCAGGTCCCCGACAGAATTTGGCGAGACCCAGTACTTC. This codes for CASRSPTEFGETQYF.

CDR3 bases: TGTGCCATCAGTGACCCGGGACAGGGGTTGTTCGGAAACACCATATATTTT. Translated, it gives CAISDPGQGLFGNTIYF. The chain links TRBV10-3 to TRBJ1-3; 10 nucleotides match TRBD1. There are 17 residues in the CDR3. V lost 3 bases, J lost 4 bases, and 9 bases stayed unmatched. Germline CDR1 ENHRY, CDR2 SYGVKD.

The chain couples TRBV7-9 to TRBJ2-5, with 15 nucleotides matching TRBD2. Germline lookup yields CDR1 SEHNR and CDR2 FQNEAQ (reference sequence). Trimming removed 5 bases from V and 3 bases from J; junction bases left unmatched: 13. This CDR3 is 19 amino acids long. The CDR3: CASSGPRQGLAGGKETQYF. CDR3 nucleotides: TGTGCCAGCAGCGGACCTAGGCAGGGACTAGCGGGGGGTAAAGAGACCCAGTACTTC. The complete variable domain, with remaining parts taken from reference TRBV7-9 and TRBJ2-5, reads DTGVSQNPRHKITKRGQNVTFRCDPISEHNRLYWYRQTLGQGPEFLTYFQNEAQLEKSRLLSDRFSAERPKGSFSTLEIQRTEQGDSAMYLCASSGPRQGLAGGKETQYFGPGTRLLVL.

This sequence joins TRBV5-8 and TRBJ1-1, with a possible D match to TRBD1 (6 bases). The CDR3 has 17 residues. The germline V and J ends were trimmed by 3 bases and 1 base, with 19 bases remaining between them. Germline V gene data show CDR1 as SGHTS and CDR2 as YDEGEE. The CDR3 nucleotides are TGTGCCAGCAGCTCTAGGGGGGGATATCCTTCGAACACTGAAGCTTTCTTT. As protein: CASSSRGGYPSNTEAFF.

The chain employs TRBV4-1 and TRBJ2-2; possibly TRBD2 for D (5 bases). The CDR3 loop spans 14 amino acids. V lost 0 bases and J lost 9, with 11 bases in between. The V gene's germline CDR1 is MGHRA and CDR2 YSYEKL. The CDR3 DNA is TGCGCCAGCAGCCAAGATGCGGGCCCCAGGGAGCTGTTTTTT. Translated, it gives CASSQDAGPRELFF.

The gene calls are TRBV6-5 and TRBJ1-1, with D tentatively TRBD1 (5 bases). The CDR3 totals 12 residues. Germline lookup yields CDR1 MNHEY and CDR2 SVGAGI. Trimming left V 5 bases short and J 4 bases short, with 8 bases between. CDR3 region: CASSVGGTEAFF. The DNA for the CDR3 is TGTGCCAGCAGTGTTGGGGGCACTGAAGCTTTCTTT.

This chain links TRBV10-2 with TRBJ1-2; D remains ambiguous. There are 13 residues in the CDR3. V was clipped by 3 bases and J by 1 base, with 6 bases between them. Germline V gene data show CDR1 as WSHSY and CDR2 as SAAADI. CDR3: CASSDPYNYGYTF. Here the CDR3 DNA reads TGCGCCAGCAGTGATCCATATAACTATGGCTACACCTTC.

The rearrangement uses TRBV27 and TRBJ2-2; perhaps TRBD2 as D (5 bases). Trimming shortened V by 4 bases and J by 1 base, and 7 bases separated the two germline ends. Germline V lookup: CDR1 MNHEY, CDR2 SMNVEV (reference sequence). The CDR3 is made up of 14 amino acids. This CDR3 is CASSSSGNTGELFF. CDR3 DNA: TGTGCCAGCAGTTCCAGCGGGAACACCGGGGAGCTGTTTTTT.

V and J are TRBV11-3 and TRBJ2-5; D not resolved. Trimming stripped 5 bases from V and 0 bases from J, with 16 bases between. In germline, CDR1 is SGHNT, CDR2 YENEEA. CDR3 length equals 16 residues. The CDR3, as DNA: TGTGCCAGCAGCCCCGGTGGCGAGACATACCAAGAGACCCAGTACTTC. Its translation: CASSPGGETYQETQYF.

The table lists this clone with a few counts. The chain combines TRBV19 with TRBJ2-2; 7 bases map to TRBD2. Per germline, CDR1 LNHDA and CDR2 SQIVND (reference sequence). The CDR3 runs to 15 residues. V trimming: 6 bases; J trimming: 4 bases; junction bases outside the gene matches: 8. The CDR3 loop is CASSWAAGSTGELFF. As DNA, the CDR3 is TGTGCCAGTAGCTGGGCAGCGGGATCCACCGGGGAGCTGTTTTTT.

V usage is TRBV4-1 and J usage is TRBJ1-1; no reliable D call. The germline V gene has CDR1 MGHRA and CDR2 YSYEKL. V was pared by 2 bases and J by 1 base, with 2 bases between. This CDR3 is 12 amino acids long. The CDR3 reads CASSQTNTEAFF. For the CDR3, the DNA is TGCGCCAGCAGCCAAACGAACACTGAAGCTTTCTTT.

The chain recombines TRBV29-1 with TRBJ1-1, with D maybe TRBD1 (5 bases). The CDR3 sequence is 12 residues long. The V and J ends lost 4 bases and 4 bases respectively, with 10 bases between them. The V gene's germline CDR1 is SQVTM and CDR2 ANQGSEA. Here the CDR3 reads CSVVGGGTEAFF. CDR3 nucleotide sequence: TGCAGCGTTGTGGGTGGGGGCACTGAAGCTTTCTTT.

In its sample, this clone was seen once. CDR3: CASSTTLLDQPQHF. The CDR3 nucleotides are TGTGCCAGTAGTACGACCCTATTAGATCAGCCCCAGCATTTT. V is TRBV19 and J is TRBJ1-5; D is uncertain. The germline V gene has CDR1 LNHDA and CDR2 SQIVND (reference sequence). V dropped 4 bases and J dropped 5 bases, with 12 bases sitting between them. CDR3 length: 14 residues. The complete variable domain, with remaining parts taken from reference TRBV19 and TRBJ1-5, reads DGGITQSPKYLFRKEGQNVTLSCEQNLNHDAMYWYRQDPGQGLRLIYYSQIVNDFQKGDIAEGYSVSREKKESFPLTVTSAQKNPTAFYLCASSTTLLDQPQHFGDGTRLSIL.

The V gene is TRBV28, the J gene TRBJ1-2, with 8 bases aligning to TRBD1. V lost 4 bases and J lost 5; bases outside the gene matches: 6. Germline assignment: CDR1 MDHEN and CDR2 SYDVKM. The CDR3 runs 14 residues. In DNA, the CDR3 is TGTGCCAGCAGTTATCGACAGGGGAGATATGGCTACACCTTC. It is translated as CASSYRQGRYGYTF.

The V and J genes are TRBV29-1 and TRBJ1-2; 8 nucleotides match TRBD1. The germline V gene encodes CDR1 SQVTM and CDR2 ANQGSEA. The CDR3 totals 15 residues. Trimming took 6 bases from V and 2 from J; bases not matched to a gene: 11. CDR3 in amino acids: CSVDQTGAFNYGYTF. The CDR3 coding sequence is TGCAGCGTCGACCAGACAGGGGCATTCAACTATGGCTACACCTTC. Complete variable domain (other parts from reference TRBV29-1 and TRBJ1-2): SAVISQKPSRDICQRGTSLTIQCQVDSQVTMMFWYRQQPGQSLTLIATANQGSEATYESGFVIDKFPISRPNLTFSTLTVSNMSPEDSSIYLCSVDQTGAFNYGYTFGSGTRLTVV.

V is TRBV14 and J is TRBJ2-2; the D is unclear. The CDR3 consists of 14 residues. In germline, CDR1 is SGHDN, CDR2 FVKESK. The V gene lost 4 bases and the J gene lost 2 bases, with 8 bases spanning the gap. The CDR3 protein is CASSPYANTGELFF. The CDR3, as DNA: TGTGCCAGCAGCCCCTACGCCAACACCGGGGAGCTGTTTTTT.

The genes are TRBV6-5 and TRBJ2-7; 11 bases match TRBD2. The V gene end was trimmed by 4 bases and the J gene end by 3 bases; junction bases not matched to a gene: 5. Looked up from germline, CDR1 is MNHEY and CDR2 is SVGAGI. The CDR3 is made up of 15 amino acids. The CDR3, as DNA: TGTGCCAGCAGTTCCGGGACTAGCGGAGTCTACGAGCAGTACTTC. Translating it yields CASSSGTSGVYEQYF.

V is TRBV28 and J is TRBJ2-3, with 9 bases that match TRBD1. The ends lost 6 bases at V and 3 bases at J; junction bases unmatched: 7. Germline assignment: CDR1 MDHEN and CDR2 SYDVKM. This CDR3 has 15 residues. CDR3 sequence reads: CASSSGQGMTDTQYF. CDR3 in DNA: TGTGCCAGCAGCTCGGGACAGGGAATGACAGATACGCAGTATTTT.

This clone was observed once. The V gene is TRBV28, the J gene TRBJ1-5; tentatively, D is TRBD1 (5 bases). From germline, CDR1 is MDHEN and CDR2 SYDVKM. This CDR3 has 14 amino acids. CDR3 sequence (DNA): TGTGGCACAGAATTCTCAGGGAACAATCAGCCCCAGCATTTT. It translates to CGTEFSGNNQPQHF.

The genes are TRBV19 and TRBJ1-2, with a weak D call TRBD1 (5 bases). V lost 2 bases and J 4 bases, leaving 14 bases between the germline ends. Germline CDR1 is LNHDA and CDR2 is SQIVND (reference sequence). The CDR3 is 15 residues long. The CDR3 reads CASSIFPGAGYGYTF. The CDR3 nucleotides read TGTGCCAGTAGTATATTCCCCGGGGCCGGCTATGGCTACACCTTC.